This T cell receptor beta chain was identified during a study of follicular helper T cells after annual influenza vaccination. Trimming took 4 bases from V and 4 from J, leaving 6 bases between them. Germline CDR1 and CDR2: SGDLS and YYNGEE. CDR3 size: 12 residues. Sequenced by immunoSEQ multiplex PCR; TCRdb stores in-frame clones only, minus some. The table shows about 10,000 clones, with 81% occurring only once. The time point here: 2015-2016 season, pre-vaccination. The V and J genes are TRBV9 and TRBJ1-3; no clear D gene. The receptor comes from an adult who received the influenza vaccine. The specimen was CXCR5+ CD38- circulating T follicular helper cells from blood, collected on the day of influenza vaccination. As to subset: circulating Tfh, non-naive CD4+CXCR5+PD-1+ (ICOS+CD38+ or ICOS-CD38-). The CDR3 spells CASSSQGNTIYF. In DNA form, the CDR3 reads TGTGCCAGCAGCTCCCAGGGAAACACCATATATTTT.